The table lists the clone carrying this T cell receptor beta chain with many counts. Antigen: not known. CDR3 and TCR beta VDJ profiling relied on a genomic DNA template. TCRdb reprocessed the reads with MiXCR, giving one entry per CDR3 protein. In the table there are under 200,000 distinct CDR3 sequences, around 40% of which are singletons. The source of the sample is a study of CD8+CD57+ T cells in acquired aplastic anemia. Study-level results: Patients and controls were found to share 25 to 35 CD8+ CDR3 sequences.

The CDR3 consists of 17 residues. V lost 1 base to trimming and J lost 2 bases; unmatched junction nucleotides: 9. The germline V gene has CDR1 LNHNV and CDR2 YYDKDF (reference sequence). The TCR comes from a human donor in good health. The V gene is TRBV15, the J gene TRBJ2-3, with 7 bases aligning to TRBD2. What was sequenced was sorted CD4+, CD8+, or CD8+CD57+ T cells (not recorded which) from PBMCs. The CDR3: CATSRVLLADPTDTQYF. The CDR3 DNA reads as TGTGCCACCAGCAGAGTACTTCTAGCGGACCCCACAGATACGCAGTATTTT. The whole variable domain, remainder taken from reference TRBV15 and TRBJ2-3, is DAMVIQNPRYQVTQFGKPVTLSCSQTLNHNVMYWYQQKSSQAPKLLFHYYDKDFNNEADTPDNFQSRRPNTSFCFLDIRSPGLGDTAMYLCATSRVLLADPTDTQYFGPGTRLTVL.